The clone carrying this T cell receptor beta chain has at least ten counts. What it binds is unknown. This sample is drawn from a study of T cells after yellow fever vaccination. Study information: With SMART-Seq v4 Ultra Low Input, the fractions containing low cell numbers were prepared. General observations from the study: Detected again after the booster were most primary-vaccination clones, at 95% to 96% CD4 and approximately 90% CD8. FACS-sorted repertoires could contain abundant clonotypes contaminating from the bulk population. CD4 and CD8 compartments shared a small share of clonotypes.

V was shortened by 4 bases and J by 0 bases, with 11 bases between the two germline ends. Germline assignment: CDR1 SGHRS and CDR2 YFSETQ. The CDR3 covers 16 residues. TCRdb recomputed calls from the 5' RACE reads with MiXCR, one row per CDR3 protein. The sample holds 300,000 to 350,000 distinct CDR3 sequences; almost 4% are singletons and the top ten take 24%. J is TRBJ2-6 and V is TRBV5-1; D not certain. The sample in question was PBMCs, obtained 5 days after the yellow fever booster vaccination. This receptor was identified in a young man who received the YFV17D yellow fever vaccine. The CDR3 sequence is CASSPEMLSGANVLTF. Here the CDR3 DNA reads TGCGCCAGCAGCCCCGAAATGCTCTCTGGGGCCAACGTCCTGACTTTC.